The sequence of this T cell receptor beta chain was determined in a study of cytomegalovirus exposure and HLA in healthy donors. This clone was detected only a few times. What it binds is unknown. General observations from the study: Some V segments, TRBV6-2 and TRBV6-3 among them, were indistinguishable and were therefore excluded.

The CDR3 is 15 residues long. Germline assignment: CDR1 MNHEY and CDR2 SVGAGI. Trimming cost V 2 bases and J 4 bases, with 14 bases left between them. The PCR made use of 60 Vbeta and 13 Jbeta primers. Profiling relied on immunoSEQ multiplex PCR, and the TCRdb table lists in-frame clones only, not all of them. The table has some 140,000 clones, approximately 83% seen once. This receptor was obtained from a man aged 35 to 55 in good health and CMV-seronegative. Material for sequencing was PBMCs. The chain recombines TRBV6-5 with TRBJ1-1; D is perhaps TRBD1 (6 bases). Written as DNA, the CDR3 is TGTGCCAGCAGTTACCCCACAGTCAGGGGCACTGAAGCTTTCTTT. It encodes CASSYPTVRGTEAFF.